Presented here are 21 T cell receptor beta chains from one specimen sequenced in a study of T cell changes during pregnancy in multiple sclerosis. Produced via immunoSEQ multiplex PCR; TCRdb's table is partial and in-frame only. The sample holds some 80,000 clones, 89% seen once. The starting material was peripheral blood, obtained in the first trimester of pregnancy. The origin of the receptors is a female donor in good health, enrolled as a control in a pregnancy study.

This chain joins TRBV19 and TRBJ2-3; 8 positions agree with TRBD2. The CDR3 sequence is 15 residues long. After removal of 7 bases from V and 7 bases from J, the junction contained 13 bases not matched to a gene. Germline values: CDR1 LNHDA, CDR2 SQIVND (reference sequence). CDR3 residues: CASTQAGVWPNTQYF. The CDR3 nucleotides read TGTGCCAGTACCCAAGCGGGAGTTTGGCCTAATACGCAGTATTTT.

This clone appeared a single time. V gene TRBV7-2 combines with J gene TRBJ1-1, with TRBD1 matching 8 bases. The CDR3 covers 15 residues. V lost 5 bases, J lost 0 bases, and 5 bases stayed unmatched. The germline CDR1 and CDR2 sequences are SGHTA and FQGNSA. This CDR3 reads CASSAGTGVNTEAFF. The DNA for the CDR3 is TGTGCCAGCAGCGCCGGGACAGGAGTGAACACTGAAGCTTTCTTT.

The chain couples TRBV29-1 to TRBJ2-3, with D possibly TRBD1 on 5 matching bases. This CDR3 has 12 amino acids. Germline V gene lookup returns CDR1 SQVTM and CDR2 ANQGSEA. Trimming took 8 bases from V and 4 from J, leaving 13 bases between them. The CDR3 coding sequence is TGCAGCCTGGGGCGGTCCGCAGATACGCAGTATTTT. Protein product: CSLGRSADTQYF.

With respect to this clone: Additional DNA sequences in this sample encode the identical CDR3. The rearrangement uses TRBV6-6 and TRBJ1-1; 7 nucleotides match TRBD1. CDR1 is MNHNY and CDR2 is SVGAGI in the germline V gene (reference sequence). The length of the CDR3 is 14 residues. Losses at the gene ends were 6 bases for V and 3 bases for J; bases not matched to a gene: 7. In nucleotides, the CDR3 is TGTGCCAGCAGCCCTCGACAGGGATACACTGAAGCTTTCTTT. Translation gives CASSPRQGYTEAFF.

The CDR3 DNA reads TGTGCCAGCAGCTTCGGACTAGCAGCAGATACGCAGTATTTT. It yields the protein CASSFGLAADTQYF. The chain carries TRBV7-2 and TRBJ2-3; 8 nucleotides align to TRBD2. The junction had 3 bases not matched to a gene; V was cut back by 3 bases and J by 4 bases. Germline-derived CDR1 and CDR2 are SGHTA and FQGNSA. The CDR3 covers 14 residues. Together with reference TRBV7-2 and TRBJ2-3, the CDR3 gives the full variable domain: GAGVSQSPSNKVTEKGKDVELRCDPISGHTALYWYRQSLGQGLEFLIYFQGNSAPDKSGLPSDRFSAERTGGSVSTLTIQRTQQEDSAVYLCASSFGLAADTQYFGPGTRLTVL.

V usage is TRBV15 and J usage is TRBJ2-3; TRBD1 aligns across 8 bases. J gave up 7 bases and V 1 base, and 10 bases lay outside the gene matches. The germline gives CDR1 LNHNV, CDR2 YYDKDF (reference sequence). This CDR3 contains 16 residues. DNA for the CDR3: TGTGCCACCAGCAGAGTTCCGACAGGGGATGTAAATACGCAGTATTTT. Its protein product is CATSRVPTGDVNTQYF.

The V and J genes are TRBV6-5 and TRBJ2-1; 10 positions match TRBD2. Germline-derived CDR1 and CDR2 are MNHEY and SVGAGI. The CDR3 has 16 residues. J lost 7 bases, V lost 0 bases, and 6 bases had no gene match. CDR3 amino acids: CASSYSGTSDENEQFF. The CDR3 DNA is TGTGCCAGCAGTTACTCAGGGACTAGCGACGAAAATGAGCAGTTCTTC.

This chain links TRBV6-1 with TRBJ1-2; D is perhaps TRBD1 (5 bases). The germline gives CDR1 MNHNS, CDR2 SASEGT. Between the trimmed V and J ends, which lost 3 bases and 2 bases, there was a span of 13 bases. The CDR3 runs 15 residues. The CDR3 region has the DNA TGTGCCAGCAGTGAGGCAGGGTACCTGAACTATGGCTACACCTTC. Protein sequence: CASSEAGYLNYGYTF.

The chain has TRBV7-2 and TRBJ2-4; 7 bases agree with TRBD1. This CDR3 spans 14 amino acids. Germline V gene lookup returns CDR1 SGHTA and CDR2 FQGNSA. Trimming cost V 5 bases and J 3 bases; bases outside gene matches: 4. This CDR3 reads CASSPSGGKNIQYF. In nucleotides, the CDR3 is TGTGCCAGCAGCCCATCAGGGGGCAAAAACATTCAGTACTTC.

The J gene is TRBJ1-5, the V gene TRBV19; D ambiguous. Germline CDR1 LNHDA, CDR2 SQIVND (reference sequence). The CDR3 is made up of 14 amino acids. Trimming cost V 1 base and J 4 bases, with 8 bases left between them. CDR3 protein: CASSIGTRNQPQHF. The CDR3 nucleotides read TGTGCCAGTAGTATAGGAACGAGGAATCAGCCCCAGCATTTT.

Points on this clone: Compared with germline, one end of the junction differs, possibly owing to a read error. The gene calls are TRBV10-3 and TRBJ1-1; possibly TRBD1 for D (5 bases). Per the germline V gene, CDR1 is ENHRY and CDR2 is SYGVKD. The CDR3 runs to 15 residues. As DNA, the CDR3 is TGTGCCATCAGGGAGTCACAGGAGATGAACACTGAAGCTTTCTTT. This gives the protein CAIRESQEMNTEAFF.

The rearrangement links TRBV19 to TRBJ2-5, with 11 bases matching TRBD2. This CDR3 is built from 15 residues. Germline V CDR1 and CDR2: LNHDA, SQIVND (reference sequence). V lost 7 bases, J lost 5 bases, and 9 bases stayed unmatched. CDR3 in amino acids: CASKRVLAGGETQYF. The CDR3 bases are TGTGCCAGTAAACGGGTTCTAGCGGGGGGCGAGACCCAGTACTTC.

The rearrangement uses TRBV19 and TRBJ1-4; 7 bases are shared with TRBD1. Trimming took 6 bases from V and 6 from J; bases not matched to a gene: 10. CDR1 and CDR2 from the germline V gene are LNHDA and SQIVND (reference sequence). This CDR3 is built from 15 residues. The CDR3 spells CASSRQGSGDEKLFF. Written as DNA, the CDR3 is TGTGCCAGTAGCCGACAGGGTAGTGGGGATGAAAAACTGTTTTTT.

J is TRBJ2-5 and V is TRBV7-9; TRBD1 matches at 8 bases. V lost 5 bases, J lost 6 bases, and 5 bases stayed unmatched. Germline V gene sequence: CDR1 SEHNR, CDR2 FQNEAQ (reference sequence). There are 13 residues in the CDR3. Here the CDR3 DNA reads TGTGCCAGCAGCCGAGACAGGGGACAGACCCAGTACTTC. Amino acids: CASSRDRGQTQYF.

The chain links TRBV19 to TRBJ2-2, with 8 nucleotides matching TRBD1. The CDR3 covers 12 residues. V lost 10 bases, J lost 6 bases, and 4 bases stayed unmatched. From germline, CDR1 is LNHDA and CDR2 SQIVND (reference sequence). The CDR3, as DNA: TGTGCCACGACAGGGGATTCCGGGGAGCTGTTTTTT. This gives the protein CATTGDSGELFF.

The genes are TRBV18 and TRBJ1-4; D perhaps matches TRBD1 (6 bases). This CDR3 region has 15 residues. V was trimmed by 6 bases and J by 3 bases, leaving 14 bases between them. Looked up from germline, CDR1 is KGHSH and CDR2 is LQKENI. Here the CDR3 reads CASSQTGLSNEKLFF. The CDR3 DNA is TGTGCCAGCTCGCAAACAGGGCTGTCTAATGAAAAACTGTTTTTT.

This clone was picked up a small number of times. This chain joins TRBV7-9 and TRBJ1-4; tentatively, D is TRBD1 (6 bases). The CDR3 covers 13 residues. The germline V gene has CDR1 SEHNR and CDR2 FQNEAQ (reference sequence). The ends were cut back, 3 bases at V and 8 bases at J, with 10 bases in the middle. The CDR3 reads CASSLGADEKLFF. The CDR3 DNA reads as TGTGCCAGCAGCTTGGGGGCTGACGAAAAACTGTTTTTT.

The chain carries TRBV28 and TRBJ2-1; 8 bases are a match to TRBD2. The trim removed 7 bases at V and 8 bases at J, leaving 19 bases unmatched. This CDR3 region has 17 residues. Germline-derived CDR1 and CDR2 are MDHEN and SYDVKM. The CDR3 spells CASTMRPGLVLFYEQFF. CDR3 DNA: TGTGCCAGCACCATGCGGCCGGGACTAGTCCTTTTCTATGAGCAGTTCTTC.

This chain joins TRBV5-1 and TRBJ2-7; 9 positions agree with TRBD1. This CDR3 contains 15 residues. The germline gives CDR1 SGHRS, CDR2 YFSETQ. J lost 0 bases, V lost 5 bases, and 6 bases had no gene match. CDR3 sequence (DNA): TGCGCCAGCAGTTTCAGGACAGGGGCCTCCTACGAGCAGTACTTC. As protein: CASSFRTGASYEQYF.

The rearrangement links TRBV9 to TRBJ1-1, with unresolved D. The length of the CDR3 is 13 residues. V was cut by 3 bases and J by 1 base, with 7 bases left in between. Germline CDR1 is SGDLS and CDR2 is YYNGEE. In DNA, the CDR3 is TGTGCCAGCAGCGCGGACTGGAACACTGAAGCTTTCTTT. Its protein product is CASSADWNTEAFF.

In regard to this clone: Additional DNA sequences in this sample encode the identical CDR3. The chain carries TRBV5-1 and TRBJ1-2; unclear D gene. The CDR3 length is 14 residues. The germline V and J ends were trimmed by 0 bases and 2 bases, with 8 bases remaining between them. Germline V gene data show CDR1 as SGHRS and CDR2 as YFSETQ. Here the CDR3 DNA reads TGCGCCAGCAGCTTGGTAACAGCAAACTATGGCTACACCTTC. Protein product: CASSLVTANYGYTF. The full variable domain, its missing parts supplied by reference TRBV5-1 and TRBJ1-2, is KAGVTQTPRYLIKTRGQQVTLSCSPISGHRSVSWYQQTPGQGLQFLFEYFSETQRNKGNFPGRFSGRQFSNSRSEMNVSTLELGDSALYLCASSLVTANYGYTFGSGTRLTVV.